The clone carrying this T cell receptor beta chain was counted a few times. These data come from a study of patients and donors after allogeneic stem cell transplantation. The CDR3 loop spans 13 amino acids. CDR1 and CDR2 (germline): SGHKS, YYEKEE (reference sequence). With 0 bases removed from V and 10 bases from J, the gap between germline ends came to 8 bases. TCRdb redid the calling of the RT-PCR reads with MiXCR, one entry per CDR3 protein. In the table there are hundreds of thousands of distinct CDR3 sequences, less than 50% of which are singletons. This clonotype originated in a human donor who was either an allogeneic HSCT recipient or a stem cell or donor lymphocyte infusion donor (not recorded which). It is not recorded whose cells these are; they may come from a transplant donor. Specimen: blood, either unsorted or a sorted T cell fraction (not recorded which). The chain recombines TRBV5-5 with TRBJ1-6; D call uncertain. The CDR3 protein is CASSLVFVSPLHF. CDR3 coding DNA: TGTGCCAGCAGCTTGGTTTTCGTGTCACCCCTCCACTTT.